The 22 T cell receptor beta chains given below trace back to one sample, sequenced in a study of OX40 agonist ivuxolimab in advanced cancers. Libraries came from the immunoSEQ multiplex PCR assay. Drawn from immuneACCESS, this table holds only the in-frame rearrangements with V and J called that TCRdb kept. Clones are partly lost; checked studies trace under half to an unresolved V gene and leave the rest unexplained. This sample lists approximately 100,000 clones; 70% to 90% were detected once. Jointly, the top ten make up just under 0.8% of the sample. Sequenced material: CD4+ or CD8+ T cells sorted from blood, taken in a trial of the OX40 agonist ivuxolimab. The receptors derive from an adult with an advanced solid tumor such as melanoma, head and neck, liver or kidney cancer.

The chain combines TRBV27 with TRBJ1-2, with D perhaps TRBD1 (6 bases). V was cut by 4 bases and J by 3 bases, with 12 bases left in between. This CDR3 has 14 amino acids. The germline CDR1 and CDR2 sequences are MNHEY and SMNVEV (reference sequence). CDR3 nucleotides: TGTGCCAGCAGTTCCAGGGGAGTGGACTATGGCTACACCTTC. Translation gives CASSSRGVDYGYTF.

This clone showed up just a few times. V is TRBV11-2 and J is TRBJ1-6; D ambiguous. CDR3 length equals 15 residues. Germline loops: CDR1 SGHAT, CDR2 FQNNGV. V dropped 5 bases and J dropped 10 bases, with 18 bases sitting between them. The CDR3: CASSPFPPEKSPLHF. The DNA for the CDR3 is TGTGCCAGCAGCCCGTTCCCCCCAGAGAAATCACCCCTCCACTTT.

This chain links TRBV9 with TRBJ2-7, with 11 bases aligning to TRBD2. The CDR3 sequence is 14 residues long. Germline V CDR1 and CDR2: SGDLS, YYNGEE. Germline trimming cut 0 bases from V and 6 bases from J; bases unmatched to any gene: 2. The CDR3 nucleotides read TGTGCCAGCAGCGTAGGTACTAGCGGGGGCGAGCAGTACTTC. Protein sequence: CASSVGTSGGEQYF.

This clone has a handful of counts. The J gene is TRBJ2-7, the V gene TRBV2; maybe TRBD1 (5 bases). Trimming pared 5 bases from V and 3 bases from J, leaving 11 bases between. Looked up from germline, CDR1 is SNHLY and CDR2 is FYNNEI. The CDR3 totals 13 residues. CDR3 nucleotide sequence: TGTGCCAGCAGTTTGCGACAGCTCTACGAGCAGTACTTC. Translation gives CASSLRQLYEQYF.

The chain links TRBV28 to TRBJ2-4, with 9 positions matching TRBD1. The germline V gene encodes CDR1 MDHEN and CDR2 SYDVKM. Trimming cost V 5 bases and J 2 bases; bases outside gene matches: 13. The CDR3 loop spans 18 amino acids. CDR3: CASSKARQGDVSKNIQYF. CDR3 nucleotide sequence: TGTGCCAGCAGTAAAGCCCGACAGGGGGACGTTTCCAAAAACATTCAGTACTTC.

This chain connects TRBV5-1 to TRBJ1-5; maybe TRBD1 (5 bases). The V gene's germline CDR1 is SGHRS and CDR2 YFSETQ. V lost 0 bases to trimming and J lost 0 bases, with 7 bases between them. CDR3 size: 15 residues. Here the CDR3 DNA reads TGCGCCAGCAGCTTGGGAGGGGATAGCAATCAGCCCCAGCATTTT. The encoded protein is CASSLGGDSNQPQHF.

The chain employs TRBV5-1 and TRBJ2-2; D is unresolved. With 5 bases removed from V and 4 bases from J, the gap between germline ends came to 12 bases. The CDR3 is made up of 14 amino acids. Germline V CDR1 and CDR2: SGHRS, YFSETQ. The CDR3 DNA follows: TGCGCCAGCAGTTCAACAAGGACCACCGGGGAGCTGTTTTTT. Its protein is CASSSTRTTGELFF.

The gene calls are TRBV19 and TRBJ2-7; D gene unclear. This CDR3 spans 16 amino acids. Trimming removed 6 bases from V and 2 bases from J, with 20 bases in between. Germline loops: CDR1 LNHDA, CDR2 SQIVND (reference sequence). This CDR3 is CASRVSGSPVTYEQYF. DNA for the CDR3: TGTGCCAGTAGGGTATCCGGGTCCCCCGTAACCTACGAGCAGTACTTC.

V usage is TRBV7-2 and J usage is TRBJ2-5; D might be TRBD1 or TRBD2, each matching 5 bases. The germline gives CDR1 SGHTA, CDR2 FQGNSA. V was clipped by 5 bases and J by 3 bases, with 22 bases between them. The CDR3 extends over 17 amino acids. The CDR3 coding sequence is TGTGCCAGCAGCCCCGACACCATGAGGGGCGTAAAAGAGACCCAGTACTTC. Translation: CASSPDTMRGVKETQYF.

CDR3 region: CASSRDTQYF. The CDR3 DNA sequence: TGTGCCAGCAGTAGAGATACGCAGTATTTT. The chain couples TRBV6-1 to TRBJ2-3; D is ambiguous. The CDR3 is 10 residues long. V was trimmed by 5 bases and J by 5 bases, leaving 2 bases between them. CDR1 MNHNS and CDR2 SASEGT come from the germline V gene.

The chain uses TRBV30 and TRBJ1-3; D call uncertain. Trimming took off 5 bases at V and 0 bases at J, with 11 bases between the two ends. The germline CDR1 and CDR2 sequences are GTSNPN and SVGIG (reference sequence). The CDR3 length is 14 residues. The CDR3 bases are TGTGCCTGGTCCGGCGGGGTCTCTGGAAACACCATATATTTT. Protein sequence: CAWSGGVSGNTIYF.

This clone has only one observation. This chain joins TRBV5-1 and TRBJ2-5; 14 bases agree with TRBD2. The ends lost 0 bases at V and 2 bases at J; junction bases unmatched: 6. Germline values: CDR1 SGHRS, CDR2 YFSETQ. This CDR3 contains 18 residues. CDR3 DNA sequence: TGCGCCAGCAGCTTGGCGACTAGCGGGGGGGCTCGGCAAGAGACCCAGTACTTC. This gives the protein CASSLATSGGARQETQYF.

The chain carries TRBV30 and TRBJ1-6; D remains ambiguous. This CDR3 has 13 amino acids. V shed 3 bases and J shed 7 bases, with 10 bases lying between them. CDR1 GTSNPN and CDR2 SVGIG come from the germline V gene (reference sequence). CDR3 coding DNA: TGTGCCTGGAGCGTCACGACGAATTCACCCCTCCACTTT. Translated, it gives CAWSVTTNSPLHF.

The rearrangement joins TRBV5-4 to TRBJ1-3, with a tentative D call TRBD1 (5 bases). The CDR3 covers 15 residues. Deletions cut 3 bases from V and 0 bases from J, with 10 bases between. The V gene's germline CDR1 is SGHNT and CDR2 YYREEE (reference sequence). The CDR3 is CASSWGRSSGNTIYF. The CDR3 DNA reads TGTGCCAGCAGCTGGGGACGGTCCTCTGGAAACACCATATATTTT.

The chain combines TRBV14 with TRBJ1-1; D is ambiguous. The CDR3 length is 13 residues. The V gene lost 6 bases and the J gene lost 4 bases, with 12 bases spanning the gap. Germline V lookup: CDR1 SGHDN, CDR2 FVKESK. For the CDR3, the DNA is TGTGCCAGCAGTCCCACGGTTGTCACTGAAGCTTTCTTT. Encoded protein: CASSPTVVTEAFF.

This clone came up once. For the CDR3, the DNA is TGTGCCAGCAGTGCTAGCGGGACAGGGACCTATGGCTACACCTTC. Amino acid sequence: CASSASGTGTYGYTF. The rearrangement uses TRBV6-1 and TRBJ1-2; the match to TRBD1 covers 9 bases. The ends lost 4 bases at V and 4 bases at J; junction bases unmatched: 7. This CDR3 contains 15 residues. CDR1 and CDR2 (germline): MNHNS, SASEGT.

The V call is TRBV9, the J call TRBJ2-7; D is perhaps TRBD1 (5 bases). Trimming took off 4 bases at V and 2 bases at J, with 19 bases between the two ends. The CDR3 is 16 amino acids. Germline V lookup: CDR1 SGDLS, CDR2 YYNGEE. The CDR3 DNA follows: TGTGCCAGCAGCCCCCGGACAACCCAACCCCCCTACGAGCAGTACTTC. Translated: CASSPRTTQPPYEQYF.

DNA of the CDR3: TGTGCCAGCAGCTTCGTAGCGGGGGGTGAGGGTGAGCAGTTCTTC. Its protein is CASSFVAGGEGEQFF. The rearrangement uses TRBV7-2 and TRBJ2-1; 10 bases are a match to TRBD2. The ends lost 3 bases at V and 9 bases at J; junction bases unmatched: 8. CDR1 SGHTA and CDR2 FQGNSA come from the germline V gene. There are 15 residues in the CDR3.

CDR3 in amino acids: CASSWAANSPLHF. DNA for the CDR3: TGTGCCAGCAGTTGGGCGGCTAATTCACCCCTCCACTTT. The rearrangement links TRBV27 to TRBJ1-6; no clear D gene. The V gene lost 4 bases and the J gene lost 6 bases, with 7 bases spanning the gap. The CDR3 spans 13 residues. Germline V gives CDR1 MNHEY, CDR2 SMNVEV (reference sequence).

The chain links TRBV19 to TRBJ2-1; the match to TRBD1 covers 8 bases. Trimming cost V 6 bases and J 13 bases; bases outside gene matches: 8. Germline assignment: CDR1 LNHDA and CDR2 SQIVND (reference sequence). This CDR3 contains 12 residues. The CDR3 is CASSPTGEKQFF. CDR3 DNA: TGTGCCAGTAGCCCGACAGGGGAAAAACAGTTCTTC.

This clone has only one observation. This chain links TRBV2 with TRBJ2-5; the D gene is possibly TRBD2 (5 bases). Germline CDR1 and CDR2: SNHLY and FYNNEI. Trimming stripped 3 bases from V and 7 bases from J, with 12 bases between. CDR3 length: 13 residues. CDR3 bases: TGTGCCAGCAGTGAGGGCGGGTTGGGGACCCAGTACTTC. Its translation: CASSEGGLGTQYF.

The V call is TRBV28, the J call TRBJ1-5, with D uncertain. The CDR3 runs 15 residues. V lost 7 bases and J 2 bases, leaving 15 bases between the germline ends. From germline, CDR1 is MDHEN and CDR2 SYDVKM. CDR3 in DNA: TGTGCCAGCACCCTCCCAGCGCCAGGCAATCAGCCCCAGCATTTT. This gives the protein CASTLPAPGNQPQHF.